Below, one T cell receptor (beta chain) is given with its context. Its antigen is currently unknown. These data come from a study of cytomegalovirus exposure and HLA in healthy donors. Broader study findings: It was reportedly the case that the classifier diagnosed cytomegalovirus status with high specificity and sensitivity. Most TCR sequences were seen very rarely across donors, but some public TCRs occurred in many. In a later analysis, specific HLA alleles were associated with 15,000 to 20,000 TCR beta sequences at a 0.05 false discovery rate. When analyzed later, the rates of TCR association showed variation by HLA locus, with DRB1 the most and HLA-C the fewest.

V was shortened by 1 base and J by 2 bases, with 13 bases between the two germline ends. Germline CDR1 and CDR2: SNHLY and FYNNEI. This CDR3 is built from 16 residues. PCR employed 60 Vbeta and 13 Jbeta primers. Sequencing was performed with immunoSEQ multiplex PCR; in TCRdb, only in-frame clones are kept and a portion is missing. The sample holds some 140,000 clones; around 68% are singletons and the top ten take around 2.3%. This rearrangement joins TRBV2 to TRBJ2-3; a possible D gene is TRBD2 (6 bases). The clonotype was recovered from a man younger than 40 in good health and CMV-seronegative. Sequencing input: PBMCs. This CDR3 reads CASSEEGGNPTDTQYF. CDR3 nucleotides: TGTGCCAGCAGTGAAGAGGGAGGTAACCCCACAGATACGCAGTATTTT. The variable domain in full, with the rest retrieved from reference TRBV2 and TRBJ2-3, is EPEVTQTPSHQVTQMGQEVILRCVPISNHLYFYWYRQILGQKVEFLVSFYNNEISEKSEIFDDQFSVERPDGSNFTLKIRSTKLEDSAMYFCASSEEGGNPTDTQYFGPGTRLTVL.